A selection of T cell receptor beta chains follows, all from one sample in a study of technical replicates of blood from several donors. The table came from immunoSEQ multiplex PCR; TCRdb's copy has only in-frame clones and leaves some out. The table records around 100,000 clones, 85% to 95% of them present only once. The sequenced sample was T cells isolated from PBMCs. The receptors stem from a human donor in good health. Each CDR3 is given with its conserved first and last residue. A D gene is named only where the DNA matches it firmly. Only some rows state a clone size, as once, few, many or a class for expanded clones.

J gene | V gene | clone size | D gene | CDR3 protein | CDR3 DNA
TRBJ1-1 | TRBV6-6 | . | . | CASSYVKRNTEAFF | TGTGCCAGCAGTTACGTCAAGAGAAACACTGAAGCTTTCTTT
TRBJ2-7 | TRBV5-6 | . | TRBD2 | CASSTGLAGSYEQYF | TGTGCCAGCAGCACGGGACTAGCGGGTTCCTACGAGCAGTACTTC
TRBJ1-3 | TRBV30 | . | TRBD1 | CAWSPPTGNSGNTIYF | TGTGCCTGGAGTCCACCGACAGGGAACTCTGGAAACACCATATATTTT
TRBJ1-2 | TRBV28 | . | TRBD1 | CASSLTGTWGYTF | TGTGCCAGCAGTCTGACAGGGACGTGGGGCTACACCTTC
TRBJ1-3 | TRBV11-3 | . | . | CASSLDFRSFSGNTIYF | TGTGCCAGCAGCTTAGACTTTCGGTCTTTCTCTGGAAACACCATATATTTT
TRBJ2-1 | TRBV6-5 | . | TRBD2 | CASSLSSRERGDEQFF | TGTGCCAGCAGTTTATCGTCGCGGGAGCGAGGTGATGAGCAGTTCTTC
TRBJ2-1 | TRBV4-3 | . | TRBD2 | CASSQDRLAGANEQFF | TGCGCCAGCAGCCAAGATCGACTAGCGGGAGCCAATGAGCAGTTCTTC
TRBJ1-2 | TRBV28 | . | . | CASSLGQFYGYTF | TGTGCCAGCAGTTTAGGACAGTTCTATGGCTACACCTTC
TRBJ2-7 | TRBV27 | . | . | CASSYGGSEQYF | TGTGCCAGCAGTTATGGGGGGAGCGAGCAGTACTTC
TRBJ2-3 | TRBV2 | once | TRBD2 | CASSKRASGSSDTQYF | TGTGCCAGCAGTAAAAGGGCTAGCGGGAGTTCAGATACGCAGTATTTT
TRBJ2-5 | TRBV7-3 | . | TRBD2 | CASSLGGLGQETQYF | TGTGCCAGCAGCTTGGGGGGGTTAGGGCAAGAGACCCAGTACTTC
TRBJ1-2 | TRBV27 | . | . | CASSYFEGYGYTF | TGTGCCAGCAGTTACTTTGAGGGCTATGGCTACACCTTC
TRBJ2-7 | TRBV4-1 | . | . | CASSQVSPYEQYF | TGCGCCAGCAGCCAAGTTTCTCCCTACGAGCAGTACTTC
TRBJ2-7 | TRBV4-1 | . | TRBD1 | CASSQDLRDRENF | TGCGCCAGCAGCCAAGATCTCCGGGACAGGGAGAACTTC
TRBJ1-2 | TRBV29-1 | . | TRBD1 | CSARIEDRVPIGYTF | TGCAGCGCCCGAATCGAGGACAGGGTTCCTATAGGCTACACCTTC
TRBJ2-7 | TRBV12-2 | . | . | CASRPGKSYEQYF | TGTGCAAGTCGCCCCGGGAAAAGCTACGAGCAGTACTTC
TRBJ2-7 | TRBV7-9 | . | . | CASSISQVSYEQYF | TGTGCCAGCAGCATATCACAGGTTTCCTACGAGCAGTACTTC
TRBJ2-3 | TRBV7-3 | . | TRBD2 | CASSLVGTSGSSDTQYF | TGTGCCAGCAGCCTAGTGGGGACTAGCGGGAGCTCAGATACGCAGTATTTT
TRBJ2-3 | TRBV5-1 | . | . | CASSLEGGGTDTQYF | TGCGCCAGCAGCTTGGAGGGGGGAGGGACAGATACGCAGTATTTT
TRBJ2-7 | TRBV9 | . | . | CASSVIGGSYEQYF | TGTGCCAGCAGCGTCATAGGGGGCTCCTACGAGCAGTACTTC
TRBJ2-3 | TRBV10-3 | . | TRBD2 | CAISEYASGKKDTQYF | TGTGCCATCAGTGAGTACGCTAGCGGGAAGAAAGATACGCAGTATTTT
TRBJ2-7 | TRBV5-6 | . | . | CASSLDSHYEQYF | TGTGCCAGCAGCTTGGACAGCCACTACGAGCAGTACTTC
TRBJ2-7 | TRBV9 | . | TRBD2 | CASSVGLAEEQYF | TGTGCCAGCAGCGTAGGACTAGCAGAGGAGCAGTACTTC
TRBJ2-7 | TRBV7-9 | once | TRBD1 | CASSSNRGQGEQYF | TGTGCCAGCAGTTCTAACAGGGGGCAAGGGGAGCAGTACTTC
TRBJ1-2 | TRBV11-1 | . | . | CASSSAVKAGKTYGF | TGTGCCAGCAGCTCTGCGGTTAAGGCTGGAAAGACCTATGGCTTC
TRBJ2-3 | TRBV19 | . | . | CASSGWADTDTQYF | TGTGCCAGTAGTGGATGGGCTGATACAGATACGCAGTATTTT
TRBJ2-5 | TRBV18 | . | . | CASSPPTEAEETQYF | TGTGCCAGCTCACCACCTACAGAAGCGGAGGAGACCCAGTACTTC
TRBJ2-2 | TRBV28 | . | . | CASSPLAPINTGELFF | TGTGCCAGCAGTCCACTAGCCCCAATAAACACCGGGGAGCTGTTTTTT
TRBJ1-1 | TRBV5-3 | . | . | CARSLVDPGLNTEAFF | TGTGCCAGAAGCTTGGTTGATCCAGGGCTAAACACTGAAGCTTTCTTT
TRBJ1-2 | TRBV15 | . | . | CATSGLDSGYTF | TGTGCCACCAGCGGCCTAGACAGTGGCTACACCTTC
TRBJ2-7 | TRBV7-2 | . | . | CASSLGLVYEQYF | TGTGCCAGCAGCTTAGGACTAGTCTACGAGCAGTACTTC